Listed here is a single TCR beta chain. Its cognate antigen has yet to be identified. No much larger clone is present one base from it, and per-base qualities are unavailable. In the germline V gene, CDR1 corresponds to MGHRA and CDR2 to YSYEKL. The CDR3 runs 16 residues from the cysteine to the phenylalanine. Here the CDR3 DNA is all that survives: 48 bases in frame from base 1. Ends trimmed: V by 0 bases, J by 6 bases; bases unmatched to a gene: 10. The data derive from a study of PD-1 blockade in classical Hodgkin lymphoma (dated by TCRdb to about 2020). The study in broad terms: Nivolumab dosing was 3 mg/kg intravenously every 2 weeks, continuing until either disease progression or unacceptable toxicity. To define a peripheral blood immune signature of response to PD-1 blockade in classical Hodgkin lymphoma, the study combined TCR beta sequencing with CyTOF. The paper as a whole reports these results and caveats: Baseline TCR diversity was reported to be lower in newly diagnosed patients than in healthy donors and to be lower still in relapsed/refractory patients. Among trial patients, those achieving complete response had baseline diversity similar to that of newly diagnosed patients, while diversity was significantly lower in partial responders and progressors. CD4+ but not CD8+ TCR diversity rose significantly by C4D1 (p=0.0027 vs p=0.16), most apparent in complete responders (p=0.02). Lower diversity was observed in patients in whom nivolumab was started less than 1 year after ASCT, and these patients were excluded from later analyses so that confounding by immune reconstitution would be avoided. The study was restricted to a single clinical trial cohort, and the causes of repertoire differences, possibly disease activity or prior therapy, were left undefined.

The meaning of the sample's time point label: cycle 1 day 1 (C1D1), immediately before nivolumab initiation. Every trial patient had relapsed following autologous stem cell transplantation, and prior brentuximab vedotin exposure was what differed among cohorts A, B and C. The trial cohort comprised 56 patients with relapsed/refractory classical Hodgkin lymphoma whose best overall responses were complete response, partial response or progressive disease. In the multi-cohort phase II CheckMate 205 trial, trial patients received single-agent nivolumab. An independent review committee assessed best overall response using the 2007 International Working Group response criteria. Trial PBMCs were collected immediately before nivolumab initiation (C1D1) and during therapy at cycle 2 day 1 and cycle 4 day 1. Peripheral blood was collected in 8 mL Vacutainer Cell Preparation Tubes, from which PBMCs were isolated by centrifugation and then cryopreserved.

The Qiagen DNeasy kit was used to extract genomic DNA from unsorted PBMCs and from the negatively selected CD4+ and CD8+ fractions. Using primers that anneal to V and J segments, immunoSEQ multiplex PCR amplified the TCR beta CDR3 regions. A synthetic immune receptor repertoire was used to minimize amplification bias, and any residual bias was removed computationally once sequencing was done. The original methods were these. Custom Python scripts were used to quantify repertoire diversity as the Shannon entropy index. Unsorted, CD4+ and CD8+ repertoires were examined separately, except in combined analyses, for which CD4+ and CD8+ sequences were merged in silico. A clone was considered expanded if an increase in frequency of at least 2-fold after treatment relative to C1D1 was found, and a pseudocount of 0.5 was applied to clones undetected at baseline. Singleton clones were defined as clones with 0 or 1 copy at C1D1, and non-singleton clones were defined as clones with 2 or more copies. Clones expanded in unsorted samples were annotated as CD4+, CD8+ or unknown by matching protein sequences in sorted samples from the same patient. Wilcoxon tests on paired samples were used to test diversity changes from C1D1 to C4D1. TCRdb mirrors the immuneACCESS table, restricted to in-frame sequences. Some clones are absent from its copies; in checked studies, under half trace to an unresolved V gene, and the reason for the others is unknown. V and J calls and clone size are as listed in that table; D and trimming were resolved from the DNA. The sample table shows 15,000 or so clones, and about 86% are seen once. The ten largest clones add up to 4.6% of the sample.

Specimen: peripheral blood mononuclear cells (PBMCs), collected at baseline. This TCR derives from a human donor with classical Hodgkin lymphoma. The receptor chain draws on TRBV4-1 and TRBJ1-2; 7 central nucleotides agree with TRBD1. The CDR3 protein: CASSQDSQGGIHGYTF. The nucleotide sequence is given as TGCGCCAGCAGCCAAGATAGTCAGGGGGGTATTCATGGCTACACCTTC.